These 3 T cell receptor beta chains share one sample of origin, sequenced in a study of graft-versus-host responses after intestinal transplantation. The protocol was immunoSEQ multiplex PCR, while the TCRdb copy is restricted to in-frame clones and leaves out a portion. Of tens of thousands of clones listed, under 95% were seen once; the top ten hold approximately 2%. Antigens of these TCRs are unknown. The sample here was unstimulated CD8+ T cells sorted from spleen or lymph node cells, taken before intestinal transplant. These receptors came from a human donor who received an intestinal transplant.

The DNA of the CDR3 is TGTGCCAGCAGCACCGGGACAGGGGGTTCTGAAGCTTTCTTT. Its protein is CASSTGTGGSEAFF. J is TRBJ1-1 and V is TRBV27, with 11 bases aligning to TRBD1. The V segment lost 6 bases and the J segment 6 bases; nucleotides outside the gene matches: 6. CDR1 is MNHEY and CDR2 is SMNVEV in the germline V gene (reference sequence). The CDR3 extends over 14 amino acids.

V is TRBV5-6 and J is TRBJ2-6, with 10 bases that match TRBD1. This CDR3 comprises 18 residues. Losses at the gene ends were 7 bases for V and 3 bases for J; bases not matched to a gene: 13. From germline, CDR1 is SGHDT and CDR2 YYEEEE. Here the CDR3 reads CASGQEGTGVFGANVLTF. CDR3 DNA: TGTGCCAGCGGACAAGAGGGGACAGGGGTCTTTGGGGCCAACGTCCTGACTTTC.

J is TRBJ2-1 and V is TRBV4-3, with a possible D match to TRBD1 (6 bases). The CDR3 length is 17 residues. V was trimmed by 0 bases and J by 4 bases, leaving 16 bases between them. Germline V gene data show CDR1 as LGHNA and CDR2 as YSLEER. The CDR3 coding sequence is TGCGCCAGCAGCCAAGAAAGGATGCAGGGGCCTTACAATGAGCAGTTCTTC. Its protein product is CASSQERMQGPYNEQFF.